This T cell receptor (beta chain) was identified in a study of molecular identifiers for immune sequencing clone quantification. Broader study findings: In a background of 900,000 to 1,000,000 naive cells, spiked Jurkat TCR RNA from one cell was reportedly detectable. The share of molecules held by clones above 20 RNA copies was over 97% in effector cells and under 1% in naive cells.

CD8+CD4-CCR7+CD45RA+ sorting gave the naive CD8 T cells. J was trimmed by 0 bases and V by 3 bases; bases with no gene match: 12. CDR1 is DFQATT and CDR2 is SNEGSKA in the germline V gene (reference sequence). This CDR3 is built from 20 residues. Previously reported methods and listed TCR primers produced the bulk TCR libraries. TCRdb reprocessed the PCR reads with MiXCR, giving one entry per CDR3 protein. The sample carries hundreds of thousands of distinct CDR3 sequences, 20% recorded once. A word on this clonotype: The antigen is unknown.

The rearrangement uses TRBV20-1 and TRBJ2-3; 16 positions match TRBD2. The TCR originated in a human donor in good health. Some libraries in this study had Jurkat cell RNA spiked in. Sequenced material: naive CD8+ T cells from blood, with Jurkat cell RNA spiked in. Subset: FACS-sorted CD8+CD4-CCR7+CD45RA+ naive T cells. The CDR3 coding sequence is TGCAGTGCTAGCGCGCTCCCGGGACTAGCGGGAGGGCTGAGCACAGATACGCAGTATTTT. It translates to CSASALPGLAGGLSTDTQYF.